A single sample gave rise to the 7 T cell receptor beta chains below, sequenced in a study of cytomegalovirus exposure and HLA in healthy donors. With 60 Vbeta and 13 Jbeta primers, the PCR was carried out. Profiled with immunoSEQ multiplex PCR; TCRdb holds only in-frame clones, not every one. The sample has about 85,000 clones; approximately 80% are singletons. Material: PBMCs. These TCRs come from a woman in her forties or fifties in good health and CMV-seropositive.

The chain uses TRBV6-5 and TRBJ2-1, with D perhaps matching TRBD2 (5 bases). The V gene lost 2 bases and the J gene lost 3 bases, with 8 bases spanning the gap. Germline-derived CDR1 and CDR2 are MNHEY and SVGAGI. The CDR3 has 14 amino acids. In DNA form, the CDR3 reads TGTGCCAGCAGTTACACCCGGGGCTACAATGAGCAGTTCTTC. Its protein is CASSYTRGYNEQFF.

The chain has TRBV19 and TRBJ1-2; D ambiguous. This CDR3 spans 13 amino acids. Per germline, CDR1 LNHDA and CDR2 SQIVND (reference sequence). V was shortened by 2 bases and J by 5 bases, with 9 bases between the two germline ends. This chain's CDR3 is CASSIIGEYGYTF. The CDR3 DNA reads TGTGCCAGTAGTATAATAGGAGAATATGGCTACACCTTC.

The gene calls are TRBV6-6 and TRBJ2-7; D not certain. Trimming took 6 bases from V and 5 from J, leaving 11 bases between them. Germline values: CDR1 MNHNY, CDR2 SVGAGI (reference sequence). This CDR3 is 12 amino acids long. CDR3 sequence (DNA): TGTGCCAGCAGCCGAACAGTCCACGAGCAGTACGTC. Amino acid sequence: CASSRTVHEQYV.

The chain joins TRBV30 to TRBJ1-2; 8 nucleotides agree with TRBD1. The V and J ends lost 2 bases and 5 bases, in that order; junction bases with no gene match: 7. This CDR3 region has 14 residues. Germline CDR1 is GTSNPN and CDR2 is SVGIG (reference sequence). CDR3 sequence (DNA): TGTGCCTGGAGTCCCGGACAGGGAGTTTATGGCTACACCTTC. It specifies CAWSPGQGVYGYTF. Based on the CDR3 plus reference TRBV30 and TRBJ1-2, the full variable domain is SQTIHQWPATLVQPVGSPLSLECTVEGTSNPNLYWYRQAAGRGLQLLFYSVGIGQISSEVPQNLSASRPQDRQFILSSKKLLLSDSGFYLCAWSPGQGVYGYTFGSGTRLTVV.

The table lists this clone with a few counts. The chain recombines TRBV5-6 with TRBJ1-1; D gene ambiguous. The V gene's germline CDR1 is SGHDT and CDR2 YYEEEE. The V and J ends lost 3 bases and 0 bases respectively, with 6 bases between them. The length of the CDR3 is 13 residues. CDR3 loop: CASSSSMNTEAFF. Written as DNA, the CDR3 is TGTGCCAGCAGCTCAAGCATGAACACTGAAGCTTTCTTT.

About this clone: Other DNA sequences in the sample encode the same CDR3. The V gene is TRBV7-3, the J gene TRBJ1-4; weak D call: TRBD1 (5 bases). The CDR3 runs to 17 residues. V shed 2 bases and J shed 0 bases, with 13 bases lying between them. CDR1 and CDR2 from the germline V gene are SGHTA and FQGTGA. The DNA of the CDR3 is TGTGCCAGCAGCTTAGAGGCAGGGCTACCAACTAATGAAAAACTGTTTTTT. Residues: CASSLEAGLPTNEKLFF.

This clone was observed a handful of times. The V call is TRBV6-6, the J call TRBJ1-1, with a tentative D call TRBD1 (5 bases). Per germline, CDR1 MNHNY and CDR2 SVGAGI (reference sequence). CDR3 length: 14 residues. V was clipped by 2 bases and J by 11 bases, with 18 bases between them. CDR3 DNA: TGTGCCAGCAGTTACACCGGGGGTGAGGAAGCGGCTTTCTTT. Protein sequence: CASSYTGGEEAAFF.